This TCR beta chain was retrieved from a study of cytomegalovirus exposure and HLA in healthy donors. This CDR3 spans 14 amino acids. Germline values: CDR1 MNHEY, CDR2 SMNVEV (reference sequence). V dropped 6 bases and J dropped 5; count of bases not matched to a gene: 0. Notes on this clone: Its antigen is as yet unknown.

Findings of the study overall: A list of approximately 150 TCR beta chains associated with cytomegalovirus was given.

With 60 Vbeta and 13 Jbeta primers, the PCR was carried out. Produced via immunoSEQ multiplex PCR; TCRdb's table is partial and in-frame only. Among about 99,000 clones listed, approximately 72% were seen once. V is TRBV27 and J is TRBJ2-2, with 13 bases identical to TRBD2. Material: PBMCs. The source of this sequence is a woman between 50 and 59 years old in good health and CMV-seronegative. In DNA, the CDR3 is TGTGCCAGCAGGGGACTAGCGGGAACCGGGGAGCTGTTTTTT. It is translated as CASRGLAGTGELFF.